The text below deals with one TCR beta chain. Antigen specificity is unknown. This sample was taken from a study of graft-versus-host responses after intestinal transplantation. Study context: Each transplant was multivisceral, liver-intestinal, or isolated intestinal. Study conclusions and caveats: High graft-versus-host to host-versus-graft clonal ratios were seen in allografts of patients with graft-donor T cell macrochimerism.

Clones were sequenced by immunoSEQ multiplex PCR, and TCRdb holds only the in-frame ones, with some missing. The repertoire includes about 59,000 clones, 90% to 95% of them detected once, and 0.35% to 0.45% sits in the top ten. The CDR3 has 15 residues. Trimming shortened V by 3 bases and J by 0 bases, and 9 bases separated the two germline ends. Germline lookup yields CDR1 LGHNA and CDR2 YNFKEQ. The rearrangement uses TRBV4-2 and TRBJ2-1; possibly TRBD2 for D (6 bases). Source: unstimulated CD4+ T cells sorted from spleen or lymph node cells, taken before transplant. This receptor was obtained from a human donor who was the organ donor for an intestinal transplant. The CDR3 nucleotides are TGTGCCAGCAGCCAGGGGGACTTCTCCTACAATGAGCAGTTCTTC. This codes for CASSQGDFSYNEQFF.